What follows are 8 T cell receptor beta chains derived from one specimen sequenced in a study of technical replicates of blood from a handful of donors. Generated by immunoSEQ multiplex PCR, the TCRdb table keeps only in-frame clones and is missing some. The sample has about 83,000 clones, 85% to 95% seen once. The source material was T cells isolated from PBMCs. The receptors shown here come from a human donor in good health.

V is TRBV10-1 and J is TRBJ1-6; a weak D match, TRBD1 (6 bases). This CDR3 comprises 13 residues. From germline, CDR1 is WNHNN and CDR2 SYGVQD (reference sequence). V was shortened by 9 bases and J by 5 bases, with 11 bases between the two germline ends. CDR3 nucleotide sequence: TGCGCCAGTTCGGACAGAGATAATTCACCCCTCCACTTT. Translation: CASSDRDNSPLHF.

The genes are TRBV10-2 and TRBJ1-1; possibly TRBD1 for D (6 bases). Germline-derived CDR1 and CDR2 are WSHSY and SAAADI. V shed 2 bases and J shed 2 bases, with 9 bases lying between them. The CDR3 sequence is 14 residues long. CDR3 protein: CASSEIRGNTEAFF. CDR3 DNA sequence: TGCGCCAGCAGTGAGATCAGGGGAAACACTGAAGCTTTCTTT.

V and J are TRBV2 and TRBJ1-4; D is perhaps TRBD1 (5 bases). This CDR3 spans 16 amino acids. V was cut by 6 bases and J by 7 bases, with 21 bases left in between. The V gene's germline CDR1 is SNHLY and CDR2 FYNNEI. The CDR3 loop is CASSPGEAFWGEKLFF. Written as DNA, the CDR3 is TGTGCCAGCAGCCCGGGGGAGGCTTTTTGGGGTGAAAAACTGTTTTTT. Variable domain in full (rest from reference TRBV2 and TRBJ1-4): EPEVTQTPSHQVTQMGQEVILRCVPISNHLYFYWYRQILGQKVEFLVSFYNNEISEKSEIFDDQFSVERPDGSNFTLKIRSTKLEDSAMYFCASSPGEAFWGEKLFFGSGTQLSVL.

V and J are TRBV20-1 and TRBJ2-1; TRBD1 is a possible D gene (5 bases). V was shortened by 3 bases and J by 14 bases, with 14 bases between the two germline ends. The CDR3 contains 11 residues. CDR1 and CDR2 (germline): DFQATT, SNEGSKA (reference sequence). In DNA form, the CDR3 reads TGCAGTGCTAGCAGGGCCCGTTGGGAGTTCTTC. Protein sequence: CSASRARWEFF.

The V and J genes are TRBV28 and TRBJ2-3; 11 bases are shared with TRBD2. The CDR3 is made up of 14 amino acids. V dropped 10 bases and J dropped 4; count of bases not matched to a gene: 7. Germline values: CDR1 MDHEN, CDR2 SYDVKM. In DNA, the CDR3 is TGTGCCATAGTAGCGGGAGGGAGCCCAGATACGCAGTATTTT. Encoded protein: CAIVAGGSPDTQYF.

V and J are TRBV28 and TRBJ1-2; TRBD1 aligns across 7 bases. Germline loops: CDR1 MDHEN, CDR2 SYDVKM. This CDR3 spans 15 amino acids. V gave up 11 bases and J gave up 5 bases; unmatched junction bases: 17. CDR3 sequence reads: CACLATGTVDYGYTF. The CDR3 DNA reads TGTGCCTGTCTCGCGACCGGGACAGTAGATTATGGCTACACCTTC.

V and J are TRBV18 and TRBJ1-2; 7 bases agree with TRBD1. Unmatched junction bases numbered 3, after V lost 3 bases and J lost 8 bases. Germline CDR1 reads KGHSH; CDR2 reads LQKENI. This CDR3 spans 12 amino acids. For the CDR3, the DNA is TGTGCCAGCTCACCGAGGGGGCACGGCTACACCTTC. Translating gives CASSPRGHGYTF.

The V gene is TRBV5-1, the J gene TRBJ1-2; 9 bases align to TRBD1. This CDR3 comprises 13 residues. V shed 4 bases and J 6 bases; nucleotides not matched to a gene: 4. CDR1 is SGHRS, CDR2 YFSETQ, per germline. In DNA, the CDR3 is TGCGCCAGCAGCCCGGGACAGGGCGATGGCTACACCTTC. Protein sequence: CASSPGQGDGYTF.